This T cell receptor beta chain derives from a study of cytomegalovirus exposure and HLA in healthy donors. Amplification used 60 Vbeta primers and 13 Jbeta primers. TCRdb's table, derived via immunoSEQ multiplex PCR, lists solely in-frame clones and lacks some. The table includes approximately 120,000 clones, roughly three quarters detected once. Trimming removed 0 bases from V and 1 base from J; junction bases left unmatched: 11. There are 17 residues in the CDR3. Germline V gene data show CDR1 as SQVTM and CDR2 as ANQGSEA. Comments on this clone: Its antigen is still unknown. The sample carries other DNA sequences with the same CDR3.

Study-wide points: Rarity characterized most TCR sequences, yet some public TCRs appeared in many donors. For most TCR beta V segments, an earlier analysis put the productive rate at about 90% or about 30% of the time. The authors excluded some V segments, including TRBV6-2 and TRBV6-3, as indistinguishable.

V and J are TRBV29-1 and TRBJ1-1; 7 positions agree with TRBD1. The specimen sequenced was PBMCs. This TCR was recovered from a woman aged 25 to 39 in good health and CMV-seronegative. As DNA, the CDR3 is TGCAGCGTTGAAGATTATTCCCTCGACAGGGCGAACACTGAAGCTTTCTTT. As protein: CSVEDYSLDRANTEAFF.